These 5 T cell receptor beta chains share one sample of origin, sequenced in a study of OX40 agonist ivuxolimab in advanced cancers. Data came from immunoSEQ multiplex PCR; TCRdb stores just in-frame clones and leaves some out. The sample contains 61,000 or so clones, 84% of which appear only once. The sequences come from CD4+ or CD8+ T cells sorted from blood, collected in a trial of the OX40 agonist ivuxolimab. These receptors were collected from an adult with an advanced solid tumor such as melanoma, head and neck, liver or kidney cancer.

The chain couples TRBV5-1 to TRBJ2-5, with TRBD2 matching over 9 bases. V gave up 4 bases and J gave up 5 bases; unmatched junction bases: 15. This CDR3 region has 17 residues. The germline CDR1 and CDR2 sequences are SGHRS and YFSETQ. The CDR3: CASSTGLALGLRETQYF. In nucleotides, the CDR3 is TGCGCCAGCAGCACCGGACTAGCGTTGGGACTTCGGGAGACCCAGTACTTC.

This clone was seen more than once but under ten times. V and J are TRBV18 and TRBJ1-1, with 7 positions matching TRBD1. This CDR3 comprises 14 residues. V trimming: 3 bases; J trimming: 3 bases; junction bases outside the gene matches: 4. Germline CDR1 KGHSH, CDR2 LQKENI. The CDR3 spells CASSPRQGDTEAFF. The CDR3 nucleotides read TGTGCCAGCTCACCGAGACAGGGTGACACTGAAGCTTTCTTT.

This clone was detected once. The chain carries TRBV18 and TRBJ1-3; weak D call: TRBD1 (5 bases). CDR3 length equals 16 residues. V lost 1 base and J lost 0, with 10 bases in between. The germline gives CDR1 KGHSH, CDR2 LQKENI. The CDR3 region has the DNA TGTGCCAGCTCACCACTCACAGGCAGCTCTGGAAACACCATATATTTT. Its translation: CASSPLTGSSGNTIYF.

The genes are TRBV18 and TRBJ1-4, with a weak D call TRBD1 (5 bases). The V gene's germline CDR1 is KGHSH and CDR2 LQKENI. Trimming took off 2 bases at V and 2 bases at J, with 9 bases between the two ends. This CDR3 contains 15 residues. CDR3 protein: CASSPAAGTNEKLFF. The CDR3, as DNA: TGTGCCAGCTCACCAGCGGCAGGGACTAATGAAAAACTGTTTTTT. Together with reference TRBV18 and TRBJ1-4, the CDR3 gives the full variable domain: NAGVMQNPRHLVRRRGQEARLRCSPMKGHSHVYWYRQLPEEGLKFMVYLQKENIIDESGMPKERFSAEFPKEGPSILRIQQVVRGDSAAYFCASSPAAGTNEKLFFGSGTQLSVL.

V and J are TRBV5-1 and TRBJ2-2; D is uncertain. The V end was cut by 0 bases, the J end by 1 base, with 10 bases between. CDR1 is SGHRS and CDR2 is YFSETQ in the germline V gene. The CDR3 has 16 amino acids. The CDR3 loop reads CASSLEVVENTGELFF. The CDR3 DNA follows: TGCGCCAGCAGCTTGGAAGTGGTTGAGAACACCGGGGAGCTGTTTTTT. The complete variable domain, with remaining parts taken from reference TRBV5-1 and TRBJ2-2, reads KAGVTQTPRYLIKTRGQQVTLSCSPISGHRSVSWYQQTPGQGLQFLFEYFSETQRNKGNFPGRFSGRQFSNSRSEMNVSTLELGDSALYLCASSLEVVENTGELFFGEGSRLTVL.